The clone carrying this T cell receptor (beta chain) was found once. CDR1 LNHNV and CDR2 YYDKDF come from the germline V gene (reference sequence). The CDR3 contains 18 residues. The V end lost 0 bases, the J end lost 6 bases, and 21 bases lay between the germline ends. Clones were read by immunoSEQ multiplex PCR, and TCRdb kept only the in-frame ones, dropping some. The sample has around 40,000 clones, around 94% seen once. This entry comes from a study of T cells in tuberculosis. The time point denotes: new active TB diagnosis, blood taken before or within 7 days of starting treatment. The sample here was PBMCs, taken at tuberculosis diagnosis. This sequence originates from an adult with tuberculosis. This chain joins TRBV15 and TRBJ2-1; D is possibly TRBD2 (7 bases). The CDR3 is CATSRERGGIGSGNEQFF. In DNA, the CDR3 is TGTGCCACCAGCAGAGAGAGGGGGGGAATAGGGTCAGGCAATGAGCAGTTCTTC.